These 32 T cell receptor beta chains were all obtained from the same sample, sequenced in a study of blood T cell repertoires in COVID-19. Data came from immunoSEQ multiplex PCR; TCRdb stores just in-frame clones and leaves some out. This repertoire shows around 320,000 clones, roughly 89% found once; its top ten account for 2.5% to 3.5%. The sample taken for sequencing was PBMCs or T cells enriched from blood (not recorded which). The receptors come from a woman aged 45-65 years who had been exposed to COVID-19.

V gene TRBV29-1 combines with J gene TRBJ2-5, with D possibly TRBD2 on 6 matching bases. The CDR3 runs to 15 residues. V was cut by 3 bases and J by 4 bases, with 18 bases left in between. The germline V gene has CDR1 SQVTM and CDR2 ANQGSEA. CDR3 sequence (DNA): TGCAGCGTTGAGGAGGGGCAAGGAACGAGAGAGACCCAGTACTTC. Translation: CSVEEGQGTRETQYF.

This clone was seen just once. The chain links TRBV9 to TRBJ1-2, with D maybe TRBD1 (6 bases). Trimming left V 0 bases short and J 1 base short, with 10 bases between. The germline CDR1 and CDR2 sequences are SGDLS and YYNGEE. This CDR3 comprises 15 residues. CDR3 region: CASSVGYRVNYGYTF. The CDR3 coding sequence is TGTGCCAGCAGCGTAGGGTACAGGGTTAACTATGGCTACACCTTC.

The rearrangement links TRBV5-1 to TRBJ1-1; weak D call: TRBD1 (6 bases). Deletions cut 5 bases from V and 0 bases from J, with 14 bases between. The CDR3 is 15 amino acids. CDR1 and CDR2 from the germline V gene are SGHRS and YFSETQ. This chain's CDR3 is CASRFDGTMNTEAFF. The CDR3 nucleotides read TGCGCCAGCAGATTTGATGGGACAATGAACACTGAAGCTTTCTTT.

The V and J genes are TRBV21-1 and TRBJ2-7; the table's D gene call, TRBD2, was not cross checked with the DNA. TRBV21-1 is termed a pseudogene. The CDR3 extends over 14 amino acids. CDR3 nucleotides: TGTGCCAGCAGCAAACTTGGAGAGGGCTACGAGCAGTACTTC. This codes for CASSKLGEGYEQYF.

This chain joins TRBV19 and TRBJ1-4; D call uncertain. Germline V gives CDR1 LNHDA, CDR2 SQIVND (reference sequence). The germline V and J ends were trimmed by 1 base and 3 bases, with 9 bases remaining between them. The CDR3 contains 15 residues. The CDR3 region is CASSIGARSNEKLFF. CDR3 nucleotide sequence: TGTGCCAGTAGTATAGGGGCCAGGTCTAATGAAAAACTGTTTTTT.

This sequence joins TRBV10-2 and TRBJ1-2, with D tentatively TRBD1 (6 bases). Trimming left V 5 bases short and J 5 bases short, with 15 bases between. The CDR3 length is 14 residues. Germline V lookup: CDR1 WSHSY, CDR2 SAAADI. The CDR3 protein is CASSTGQSAYGYTF. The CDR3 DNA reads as TGCGCCAGCAGTACAGGGCAGTCCGCATATGGCTACACCTTC.

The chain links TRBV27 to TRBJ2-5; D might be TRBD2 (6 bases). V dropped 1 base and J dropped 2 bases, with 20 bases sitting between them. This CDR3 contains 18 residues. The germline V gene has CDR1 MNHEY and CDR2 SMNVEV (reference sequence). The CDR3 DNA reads TGTGCCAGCAGTTTATTGGCCGCTGGAGGTGGGGGGCAAGAGACCCAGTACTTC. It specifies CASSLLAAGGGGQETQYF.

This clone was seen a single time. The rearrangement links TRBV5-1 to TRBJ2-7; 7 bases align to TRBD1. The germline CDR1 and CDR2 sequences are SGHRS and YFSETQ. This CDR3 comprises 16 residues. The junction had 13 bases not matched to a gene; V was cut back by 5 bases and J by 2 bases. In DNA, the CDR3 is TGCGCCAGCAGTTCTAGACAGGGAAGAACACCCTACGAGCAGTACTTC. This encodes CASSSRQGRTPYEQYF.

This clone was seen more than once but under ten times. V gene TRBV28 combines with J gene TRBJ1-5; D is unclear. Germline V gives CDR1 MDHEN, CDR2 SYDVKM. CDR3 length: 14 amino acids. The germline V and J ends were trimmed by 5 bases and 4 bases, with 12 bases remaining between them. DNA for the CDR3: TGTGCCAGCAGTCCCTCCCCCCTGAATCAGCCCCAGCATTTT. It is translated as CASSPSPLNQPQHF. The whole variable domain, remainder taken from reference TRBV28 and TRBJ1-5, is DVKVTQSSRYLVKRTGEKVFLECVQDMDHENMFWYRQDPGLGLRLIYFSYDVKMKEKGDIPEGYSVSREKKERFSLILESASTNQTSMYLCASSPSPLNQPQHFGDGTRLSIL.

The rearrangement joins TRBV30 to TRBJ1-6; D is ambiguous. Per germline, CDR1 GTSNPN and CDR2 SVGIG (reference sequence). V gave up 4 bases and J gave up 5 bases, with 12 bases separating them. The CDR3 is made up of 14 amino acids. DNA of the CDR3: TGTGCCTGGACCCGACACGAAAATAATTCACCCCTCCACTTT. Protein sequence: CAWTRHENNSPLHF.

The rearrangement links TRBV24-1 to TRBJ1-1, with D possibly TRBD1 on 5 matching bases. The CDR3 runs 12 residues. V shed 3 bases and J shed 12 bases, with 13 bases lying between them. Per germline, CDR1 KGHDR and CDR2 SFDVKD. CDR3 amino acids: CATSDNSGGSFF. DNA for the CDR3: TGTGCCACCAGTGATAACTCGGGGGGGTCTTTCTTT.

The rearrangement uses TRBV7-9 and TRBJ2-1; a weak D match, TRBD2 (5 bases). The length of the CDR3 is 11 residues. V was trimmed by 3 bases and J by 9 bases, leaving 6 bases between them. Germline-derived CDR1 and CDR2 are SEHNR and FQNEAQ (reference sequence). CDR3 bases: TGTGCCAGCAGCTTCGAGGGTGAGCAGTTCTTC. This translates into CASSFEGEQFF.

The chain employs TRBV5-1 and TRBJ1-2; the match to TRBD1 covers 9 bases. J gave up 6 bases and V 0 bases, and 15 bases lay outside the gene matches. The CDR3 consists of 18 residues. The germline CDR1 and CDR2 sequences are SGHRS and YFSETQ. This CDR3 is CASSLGTPGQGGMDGYTF. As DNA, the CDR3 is TGCGCCAGCAGCTTGGGGACTCCGGGACAGGGAGGAATGGATGGCTACACCTTC.

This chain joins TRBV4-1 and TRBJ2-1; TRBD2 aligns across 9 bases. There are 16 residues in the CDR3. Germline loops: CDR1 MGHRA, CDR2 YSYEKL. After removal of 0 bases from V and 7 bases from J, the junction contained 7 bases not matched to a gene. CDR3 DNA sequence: TGCGCCAGCAGCCAAGAAGCCAGCGGGGGGTGGAATGAGCAGTTCTTC. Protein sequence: CASSQEASGGWNEQFF.

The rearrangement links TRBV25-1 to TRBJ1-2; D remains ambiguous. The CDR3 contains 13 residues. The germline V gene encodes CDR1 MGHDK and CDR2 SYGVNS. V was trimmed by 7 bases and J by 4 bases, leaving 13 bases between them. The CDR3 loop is CASKSDFAYGYTF. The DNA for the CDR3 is TGTGCCAGCAAATCGGACTTCGCCTATGGCTACACCTTC.

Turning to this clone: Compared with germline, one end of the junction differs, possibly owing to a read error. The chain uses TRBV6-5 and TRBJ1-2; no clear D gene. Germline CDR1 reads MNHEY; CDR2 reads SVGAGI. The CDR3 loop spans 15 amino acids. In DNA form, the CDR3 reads TGTGCCAGCAGATACTCCACGGCGGCTAACTATGGCTACACCTTC. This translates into CASRYSTAANYGYTF.

CDR3 DNA sequence: TGTGCCAGCAGTGCAGATTCCTATGGCTACACCTTC. Encoded protein: CASSADSYGYTF. J is TRBJ1-2 and V is TRBV2, with D uncertain. V dropped 4 bases and J dropped 4 bases, with 7 bases sitting between them. Germline CDR1 reads SNHLY; CDR2 reads FYNNEI. The CDR3 extends over 12 amino acids.

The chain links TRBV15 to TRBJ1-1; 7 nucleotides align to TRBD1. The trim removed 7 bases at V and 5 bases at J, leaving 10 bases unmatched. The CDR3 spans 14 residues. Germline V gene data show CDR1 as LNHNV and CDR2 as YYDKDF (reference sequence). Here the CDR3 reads CATTKTGVGTEAFF. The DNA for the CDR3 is TGTGCCACCACTAAAACAGGGGTGGGGACTGAAGCTTTCTTT. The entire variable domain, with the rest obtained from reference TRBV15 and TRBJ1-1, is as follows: DAMVIQNPRYQVTQFGKPVTLSCSQTLNHNVMYWYQQKSSQAPKLLFHYYDKDFNNEADTPDNFQSRRPNTSFCFLDIRSPGLGDTAMYLCATTKTGVGTEAFFGQGTRLTVV.

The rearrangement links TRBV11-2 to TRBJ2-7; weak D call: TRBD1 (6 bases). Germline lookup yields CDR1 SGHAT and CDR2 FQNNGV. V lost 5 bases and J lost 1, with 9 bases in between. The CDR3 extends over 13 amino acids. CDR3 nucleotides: TGTGCCAGCAGCACAGGACAGTCCTACGAGCAGTACTTC. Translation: CASSTGQSYEQYF.

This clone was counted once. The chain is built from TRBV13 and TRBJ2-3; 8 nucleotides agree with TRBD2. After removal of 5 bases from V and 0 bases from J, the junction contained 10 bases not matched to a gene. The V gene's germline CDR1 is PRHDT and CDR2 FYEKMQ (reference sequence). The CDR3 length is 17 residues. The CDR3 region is CASSSNEAGASTDTQYF. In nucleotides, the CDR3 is TGTGCCAGCAGCAGCAACGAAGCGGGGGCGAGCACAGATACGCAGTATTTT.

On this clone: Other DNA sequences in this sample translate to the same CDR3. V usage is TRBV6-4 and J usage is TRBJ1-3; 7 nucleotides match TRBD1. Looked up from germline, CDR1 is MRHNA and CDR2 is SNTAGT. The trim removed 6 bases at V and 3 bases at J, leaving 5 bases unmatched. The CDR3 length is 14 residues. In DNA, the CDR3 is TGTGCCAGCAGCGAGACAGGGAGTGGAAACACCATATATTTT. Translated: CASSETGSGNTIYF.

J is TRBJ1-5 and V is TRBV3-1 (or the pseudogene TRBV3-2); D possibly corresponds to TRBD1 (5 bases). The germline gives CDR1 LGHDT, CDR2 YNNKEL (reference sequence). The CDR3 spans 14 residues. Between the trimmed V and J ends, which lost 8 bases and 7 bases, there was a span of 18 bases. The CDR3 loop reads CASLGAKSGQPQHF. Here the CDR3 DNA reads TGTGCCAGCCTAGGGGCGAAATCAGGGCAGCCCCAGCATTTT.

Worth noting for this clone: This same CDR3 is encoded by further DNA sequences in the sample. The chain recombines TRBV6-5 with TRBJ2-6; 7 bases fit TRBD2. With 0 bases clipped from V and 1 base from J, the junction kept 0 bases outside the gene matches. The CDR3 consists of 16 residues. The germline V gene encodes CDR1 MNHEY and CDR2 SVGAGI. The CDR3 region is CASSYSGGSGANVLTF. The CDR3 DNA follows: TGTGCCAGCAGTTACTCGGGAGGGTCTGGGGCCAACGTCCTGACTTTC.

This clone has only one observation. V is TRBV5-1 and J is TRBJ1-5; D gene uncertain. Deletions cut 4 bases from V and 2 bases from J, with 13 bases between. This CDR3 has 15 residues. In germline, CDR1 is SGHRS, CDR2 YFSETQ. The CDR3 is CASSPGIVGNQPQHF. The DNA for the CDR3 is TGCGCCAGCAGCCCGGGGATTGTTGGCAATCAGCCCCAGCATTTT.

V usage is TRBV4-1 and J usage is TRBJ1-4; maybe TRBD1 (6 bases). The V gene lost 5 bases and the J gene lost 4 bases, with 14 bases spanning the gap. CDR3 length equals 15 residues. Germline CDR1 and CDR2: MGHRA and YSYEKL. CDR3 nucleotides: TGCGCCAGCAGCGTCCAGGGGTGGGGTAATGAAAAACTGTTTTTT. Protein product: CASSVQGWGNEKLFF.

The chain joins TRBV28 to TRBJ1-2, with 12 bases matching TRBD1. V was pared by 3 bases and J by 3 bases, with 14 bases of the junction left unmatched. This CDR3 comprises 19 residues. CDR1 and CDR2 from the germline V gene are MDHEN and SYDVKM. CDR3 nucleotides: TGTGCCAGCAGTTTTTCGGTCCCGGGACAGGGGGCGCAGGACTATGGCTACACCTTC. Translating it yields CASSFSVPGQGAQDYGYTF.

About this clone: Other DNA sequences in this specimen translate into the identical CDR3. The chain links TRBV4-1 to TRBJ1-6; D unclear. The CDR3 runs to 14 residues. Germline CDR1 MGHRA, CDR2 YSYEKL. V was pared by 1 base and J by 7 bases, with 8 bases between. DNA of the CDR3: TGCGCCAGCAGCCAAGGGACTGGGAATTCACCCCTCCACTTT. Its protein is CASSQGTGNSPLHF.

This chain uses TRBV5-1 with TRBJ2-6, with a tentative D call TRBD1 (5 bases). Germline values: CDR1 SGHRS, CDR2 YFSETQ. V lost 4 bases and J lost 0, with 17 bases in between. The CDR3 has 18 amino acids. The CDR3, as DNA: TGCGCCAGCAGCCACCTAATAAACACAGGCTCTGGGGCCAACGTCCTGACTTTC. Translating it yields CASSHLINTGSGANVLTF.

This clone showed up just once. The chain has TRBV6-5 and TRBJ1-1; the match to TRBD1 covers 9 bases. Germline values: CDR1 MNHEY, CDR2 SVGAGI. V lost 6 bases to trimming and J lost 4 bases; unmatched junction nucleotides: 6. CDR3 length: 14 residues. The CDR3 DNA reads TGTGCCAGCAGCGCAATACAGGGGGCCACTGAAGCTTTCTTT. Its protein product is CASSAIQGATEAFF.

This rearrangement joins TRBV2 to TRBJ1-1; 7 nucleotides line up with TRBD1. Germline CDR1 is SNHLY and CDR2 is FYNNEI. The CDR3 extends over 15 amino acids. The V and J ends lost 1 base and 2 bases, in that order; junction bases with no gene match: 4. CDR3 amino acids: CASSEEGTANTEAFF. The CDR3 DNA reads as TGTGCCAGCAGTGAAGAGGGGACAGCAAACACTGAAGCTTTCTTT.

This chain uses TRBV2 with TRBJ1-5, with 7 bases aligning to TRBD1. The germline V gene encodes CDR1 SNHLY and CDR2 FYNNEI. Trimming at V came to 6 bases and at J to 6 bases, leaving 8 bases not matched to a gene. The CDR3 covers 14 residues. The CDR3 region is CASRRQGLGQPQHF. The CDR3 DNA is TGTGCCAGCAGGCGACAGGGTTTGGGTCAGCCCCAGCATTTT.

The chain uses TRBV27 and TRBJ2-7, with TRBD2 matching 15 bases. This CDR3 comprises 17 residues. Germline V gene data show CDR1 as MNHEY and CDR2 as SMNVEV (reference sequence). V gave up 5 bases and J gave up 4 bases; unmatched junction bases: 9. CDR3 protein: CASSPTYGTSGGYEQYF. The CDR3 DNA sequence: TGTGCCAGCAGTCCGACCTATGGGACTAGCGGGGGGTACGAGCAGTACTTC.